A selection of T cell receptor beta chains follows, all from one sample in a study of control samples from healthy donors and cancer patients. Profiled with immunoSEQ multiplex PCR; TCRdb holds only in-frame clones, not every one. This table holds fewer than 200,000 clones, 96% found once. Sequencing was performed on blood. The receptors originated from a woman younger than 45 in good health. Both conserved end residues are part of each CDR3. The order of the fields is V gene, J gene, CDR3 protein.

V gene: TRBV19; J gene: TRBJ2-1; CDR3 protein: CASSPGGGYEQFF
V gene: TRBV18; J gene: TRBJ1-2; CDR3 protein: CASSQGQGKYYYGYTF
V gene: TRBV24-1; J gene: TRBJ2-5; CDR3 protein: CATSDPGLAGDQETQYF
V gene: TRBV27; J gene: TRBJ2-6; CDR3 protein: CASSPGTSGANVLTF
V gene: TRBV21-1; J gene: TRBJ1-6; CDR3 protein: CASSARQVARNSPLHF
V gene: TRBV7-2; J gene: TRBJ1-6; CDR3 protein: CASSLVSFGGRFYNSPLHF
V gene: TRBV28; J gene: TRBJ2-2; CDR3 protein: CASSLTQGANTGELFF
V gene: TRBV7-9; J gene: TRBJ2-7; CDR3 protein: CASSLAGTGNSYEQYF
V gene: TRBV18; J gene: TRBJ2-2; CDR3 protein: CASSQPGQGARTGELFF
V gene: TRBV28; J gene: TRBJ1-1; CDR3 protein: CASSLNGFLNTEAFF
V gene: TRBV30; J gene: TRBJ1-5; CDR3 protein: CAWGGQGNQPQHF
V gene: TRBV5-6; J gene: TRBJ2-5; CDR3 protein: CASSEGGAPETQYF
V gene: TRBV11-3; J gene: TRBJ1-1; CDR3 protein: CASSPRMNTEAFF
V gene: TRBV5-6; J gene: TRBJ2-1; CDR3 protein: CASSSDRGSYNEQFF
V gene: TRBV5-4; J gene: TRBJ2-3; CDR3 protein: CASSLEGPGRDTQYF
V gene: TRBV27; J gene: TRBJ2-5; CDR3 protein: CASSLSQGAEETQYF
V gene: TRBV29-1; J gene: TRBJ2-2; CDR3 protein: CSVETGGGTGELFF
V gene: TRBV11-2; J gene: TRBJ2-1; CDR3 protein: CASSLAGLAGVSFF
V gene: TRBV19; J gene: TRBJ2-5; CDR3 protein: CASSRGQSPQETQYF
V gene: TRBV28; J gene: TRBJ1-4; CDR3 protein: CASSKTGTAVPNEKLFF
V gene: TRBV7-9; J gene: TRBJ2-3; CDR3 protein: CASSRLGVDTQYF
V gene: TRBV5-4; J gene: TRBJ2-2; CDR3 protein: CASSPGTSGSRTGELFF
V gene: TRBV2; J gene: TRBJ1-1; CDR3 protein: CANTVGGSKAFF
V gene: TRBV11-1; J gene: TRBJ2-7; CDR3 protein: CASSLELAGGDEQYF
V gene: TRBV30; J gene: TRBJ2-7; CDR3 protein: CAWSEGTAAGLYF
V gene: TRBV30; J gene: TRBJ1-3; CDR3 protein: CAWMGDRPGTIYF
V gene: TRBV5-4; J gene: TRBJ1-1; CDR3 protein: CASSRGTAEAFF
V gene: TRBV27; J gene: TRBJ2-3; CDR3 protein: CASSLLTGGRTDTQYF
V gene: TRBV20-1; J gene: TRBJ1-1; CDR3 protein: CSASGHPNTEAFF
V gene: TRBV12-3/TRBV12-4; J gene: TRBJ2-7; CDR3 protein: CASSPGRYYEQYF
V gene: TRBV6-4; J gene: TRBJ2-3; CDR3 protein: CASSDQAGGSTDTQYF
V gene: TRBV5-1; J gene: TRBJ1-6; CDR3 protein: CASSLASPGSPLHF
V gene: TRBV7-9; J gene: TRBJ1-4; CDR3 protein: CASSWTGTNEKLFF